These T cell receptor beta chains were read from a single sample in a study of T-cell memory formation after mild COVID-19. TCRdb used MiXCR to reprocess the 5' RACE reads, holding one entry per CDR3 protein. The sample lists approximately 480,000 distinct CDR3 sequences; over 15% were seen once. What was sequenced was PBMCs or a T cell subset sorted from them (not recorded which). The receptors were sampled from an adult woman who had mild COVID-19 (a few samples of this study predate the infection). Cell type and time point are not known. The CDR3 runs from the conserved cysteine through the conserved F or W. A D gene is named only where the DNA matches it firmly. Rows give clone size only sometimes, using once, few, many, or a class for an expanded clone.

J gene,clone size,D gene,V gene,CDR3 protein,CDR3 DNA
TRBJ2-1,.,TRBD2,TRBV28,CASSSPTSGRSYNEQFF,TGTGCCAGCAGTTCCCCAACTAGCGGTAGGTCCTACAATGAGCAGTTCTTC
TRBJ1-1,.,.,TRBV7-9,CASSSPESGEAFF,TGTGCCAGCAGCTCCCCGGAAAGCGGTGAAGCTTTCTTT
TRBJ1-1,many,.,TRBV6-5,CASSYRRGNTEAFF,TGTGCCAGCAGTTATCGCAGGGGGAACACTGAAGCTTTCTTT
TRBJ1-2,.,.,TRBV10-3,CAISDGVYGYTF,TGTGCCATCAGTGATGGGGTCTATGGCTACACCTTC
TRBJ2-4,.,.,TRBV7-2,CASSLVDTSHLAKNIQYF,TGTGCCAGCAGCTTAGTGGACACCTCCCATCTAGCCAAAAACATTCAGTACTTC
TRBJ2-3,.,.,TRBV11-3,CASTTLGGSTDTQYF,TGTGCCAGCACCACCCTAGGGGGAAGTACAGATACGCAGTATTTT
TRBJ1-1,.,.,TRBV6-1,CASSVQGRTEAFF,TGTGCCAGCAGTGTTCAGGGGAGGACTGAAGCTTTCTTT
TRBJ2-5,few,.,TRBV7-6,CASSLALFIGETQYF,TGTGCCAGCAGCTTAGCCCTCTTTATCGGGGAGACCCAGTACTTC
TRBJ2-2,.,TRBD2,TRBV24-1,CATSGLAGANLMTNTGELFF,TGTGCCACCAGTGGGCTAGCGGGGGCGAACCTAATGACAAACACCGGGGAGCTGTTTTTT
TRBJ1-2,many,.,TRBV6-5,CASSYSGGRTYGYTF,TGTGCCAGCAGTTACTCCGGGGGGCGGACCTATGGCTACACCTTC
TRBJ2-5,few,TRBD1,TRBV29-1,CSVDRTGGETQYF,TGCAGCGTTGACAGGACAGGGGGGGAGACCCAGTACTTC
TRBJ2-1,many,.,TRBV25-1,CASSERSEQFF,TGTGCCAGCAGTGAGAGGAGTGAGCAGTTCTTC
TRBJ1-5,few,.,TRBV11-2,CASSSYGQSNQPQHF,TGTGCCAGCAGCTCCTACGGACAGTCCAATCAGCCCCAGCATTTT
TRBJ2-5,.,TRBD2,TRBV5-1,CASTLGLAGGGETQYF,TGCGCCAGCACGCTGGGACTAGCGGGGGGTGGAGAGACCCAGTACTTC
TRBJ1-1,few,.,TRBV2,CASRRAGGDTEAFF,TGTGCCAGCAGACGAGCGGGGGGTGACACTGAAGCTTTCTTT
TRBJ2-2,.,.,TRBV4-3,CASSQVTTSTGELFF,TGCGCCAGCAGCCAAGTAACGACTTCCACCGGGGAGCTGTTTTTT
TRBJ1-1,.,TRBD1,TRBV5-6,CASSWGQGLDTEAFF,TGTGCCAGCAGCTGGGGACAGGGTTTGGACACTGAAGCTTTCTTT
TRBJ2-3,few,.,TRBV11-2,CASSFKGYTDTQYF,TGTGCCAGCAGCTTTAAGGGGTACACAGATACGCAGTATTTT
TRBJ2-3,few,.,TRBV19,CASIDGGAQYF,TGTGCCAGTATCGACGGGGGTGCGCAGTATTTT
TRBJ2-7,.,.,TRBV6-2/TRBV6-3,CASIEELSSYEQYF,TGTGCCAGCATTGAAGAGTTAAGCTCCTACGAGCAGTACTTC
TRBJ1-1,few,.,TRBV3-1,CASSPGYANTEAFF,TGTGCCAGCAGCCCAGGGTACGCGAACACTGAAGCTTTCTTT
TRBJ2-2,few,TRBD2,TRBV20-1,CSASSGGSGREANTGELFF,TGCAGTGCTAGCTCAGGGGGTAGCGGGAGGGAAGCGAACACCGGGGAGCTGTTTTTT
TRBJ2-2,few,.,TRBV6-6,CASLETELTGELFF,TGTGCCAGCCTAGAGACAGAGCTCACCGGGGAGCTGTTTTTT
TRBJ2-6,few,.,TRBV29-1,CSAITGFYSGANVLTF,TGCAGCGCAATTACAGGTTTCTACTCTGGGGCCAACGTCCTGACTTTC
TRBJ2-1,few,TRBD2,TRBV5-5,CASSRTSGRGPYNEQFF,TGTGCCAGCAGCCGGACTAGCGGGAGGGGCCCCTACAATGAGCAGTTCTTC
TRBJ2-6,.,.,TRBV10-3,CAIKESGANVLTF,TGTGCCATCAAAGAATCTGGGGCCAACGTCCTGACTTTC
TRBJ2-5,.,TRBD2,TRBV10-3,CAISERDRLAVETQYF,TGTGCCATCAGTGAGAGAGACCGGCTAGCGGTAGAGACCCAGTACTTC
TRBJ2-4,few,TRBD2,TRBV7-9,CASSRGLAGGAKNIQYF,TGTGCCAGCAGCCGGGGACTAGCGGGAGGAGCCAAAAACATTCAGTACTTC
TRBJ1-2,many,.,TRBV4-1,CASSQDLAANYGYTF,TGCGCCAGCAGCCAAGATCTGGCCGCGAACTATGGCTACACCTTC
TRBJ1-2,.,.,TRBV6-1,CASSESFRDTFNYGYTF,TGTGCCAGCAGTGAATCATTCCGGGACACCTTTAACTATGGCTACACCTTC
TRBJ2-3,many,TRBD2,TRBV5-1,CASSWDRLATSQDTQYF,TGCGCCAGCAGCTGGGACCGACTAGCTACGTCCCAAGATACGCAGTATTTT
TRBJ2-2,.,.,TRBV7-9,CASSLEFTGELFF,TGTGCCAGCAGCCTGGAATTCACCGGGGAGCTGTTTTTT
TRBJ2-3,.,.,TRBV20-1,CSARDFGAGRTDTQYF,TGCAGTGCTAGAGATTTTGGCGCGGGGCGCACAGATACGCAGTATTTT
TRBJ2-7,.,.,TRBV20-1,CSASGDYLYEQYF,TGCAGTGCTAGTGGGGATTACCTGTACGAGCAGTACTTC
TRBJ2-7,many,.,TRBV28,CASSGLYEQYF,TGTGCCAGCAGCGGCTTGTACGAGCAGTACTTC
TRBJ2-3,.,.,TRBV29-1,CSVEDGGSDTQYF,TGCAGCGTTGAAGATGGGGGCTCGGATACGCAGTATTTT
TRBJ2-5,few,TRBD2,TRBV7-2,CASSSLLAGAGGQETQYF,TGTGCCAGCAGCTCACTACTAGCGGGGGCAGGGGGCCAAGAGACCCAGTACTTC
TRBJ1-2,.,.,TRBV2,CASSETTIYGYTF,TGTGCCAGCAGTGAGACTACAATCTATGGCTACACCTTC
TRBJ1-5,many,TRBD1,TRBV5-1,CASREGADHQPQHF,TGCGCCAGCAGGGAGGGGGCGGATCATCAGCCCCAGCATTTT
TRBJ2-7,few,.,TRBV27,CASSLSGPDEQYF,TGTGCCAGCAGTTTATCAGGGCCGGACGAGCAGTACTTC
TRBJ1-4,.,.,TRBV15,CATSRERGTTILTNEKLFF,TGTGCCACCAGCAGAGAGAGGGGGACCACCATCTTAACTAATGAAAAACTGTTTTTT
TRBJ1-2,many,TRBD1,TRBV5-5,CASSLARGLDGYTF,TGTGCCAGCAGCTTGGCCAGGGGGCTGGATGGCTACACCTTC
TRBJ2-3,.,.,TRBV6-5,CASEGTSTDTQYF,TGTGCCAGCGAGGGGACTAGCACAGATACGCAGTATTTT
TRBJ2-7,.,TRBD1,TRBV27,CASSPWDRGEQYF,TGTGCCAGCAGTCCCTGGGACAGGGGCGAGCAGTACTTC
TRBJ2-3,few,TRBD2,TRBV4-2,CASSQDRLTAGVPDTQYF,TGTGCCAGCAGCCAAGATCGTCTCACAGCGGGAGTTCCAGATACGCAGTATTTT
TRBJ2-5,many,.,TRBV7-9,CASSYKQGEEETQYF,TGTGCCAGCAGCTACAAACAGGGTGAGGAGGAGACCCAGTACTTC
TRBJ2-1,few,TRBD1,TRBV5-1,CASSVPGQGADEQFF,TGCGCCAGCAGCGTCCCGGGACAGGGGGCAGATGAGCAGTTCTTC
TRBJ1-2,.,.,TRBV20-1,CSPIRGGDLGYTF,TGCAGTCCCATTCGCGGGGGGGATCTAGGCTACACCTTC
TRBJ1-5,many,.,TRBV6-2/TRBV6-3,CASSYRDNQPQHF,TGTGCCAGCAGTTACAGGGACAATCAGCCCCAGCATTTT
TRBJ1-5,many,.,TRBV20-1,CSARGLGVYSNQPQHF,TGCAGTGCTAGAGGTCTAGGCGTCTATAGCAATCAGCCCCAGCATTTT
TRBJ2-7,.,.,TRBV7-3,CASSRDPSYEQYF,TGTGCCAGCAGCAGGGATCCCTCCTACGAGCAGTACTTC
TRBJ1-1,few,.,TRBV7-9,CASSAEGAWTEAFF,TGTGCCAGCAGCGCCGAAGGTGCTTGGACTGAAGCTTTCTTT
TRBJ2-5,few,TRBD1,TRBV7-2,CASSSGQLLKETQYF,TGTGCCAGCAGCTCGGGACAGCTCTTGAAAGAGACCCAGTACTTC
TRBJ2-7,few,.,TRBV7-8,CATAQDGNYEQYF,TGTGCCACCGCTCAAGACGGAAACTACGAGCAGTACTTC
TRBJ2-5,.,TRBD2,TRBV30,CAWSGGGTSGRETQYF,TGTGCCTGGAGTGGGGGCGGGACTAGCGGGAGGGAGACCCAGTACTTC
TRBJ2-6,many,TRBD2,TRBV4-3,CASSQTSGSGANVLTF,TGCGCCAGCAGCCAGACTAGCGGTTCTGGGGCCAACGTCCTGACTTTC
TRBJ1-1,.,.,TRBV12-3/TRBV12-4,CASSGLEGFVNTEAFF,TGTGCCAGCAGTGGCCTCGAAGGTTTTGTGAACACTGAAGCTTTCTTT
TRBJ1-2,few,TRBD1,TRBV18,CASSPTGQGQVTYGYTF,TGTGCCAGCTCACCGACGGGACAGGGGCAAGTTACCTATGGCTACACCTTC
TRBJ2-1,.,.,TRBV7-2,CASSPWTADEQFF,TGTGCCAGCAGCCCTTGGACTGCCGATGAGCAGTTCTTC